These T cell receptor beta chains were read from a single sample in a study of blood T cell repertoires in COVID-19. This table comes from immunoSEQ multiplex PCR, and its TCRdb copy is limited to in-frame clones, with some not included. The profile covers approximately 180,000 clones, with approximately 90% appearing a single time and 1.6% taken by the ten largest. Sequenced material: peripheral blood. The receptors were gathered from a woman in her 50s with acute or convalescent COVID-19. Each CDR3 is given with its conserved first and last residue. Each record gives: CDR3 protein, CDR3 DNA, clone size, V gene, J gene, D gene. A D gene is named only where the DNA matches it firmly. Only part of the rows carry a size: once, few, many, or a class if the clone is expanded.

CDR3aa: CASSQEDRGSSPLHF
CDR3nt: TGCGCCAGCAGCCAAGAGGACAGGGGGAGTTCACCCCTCCACTTT
abundance: once
v_gene: TRBV4-1
j_gene: TRBJ1-6
d_gene: TRBD1

CDR3aa: CASRGGGYSSTDTQYF
CDR3nt: TGCGCCAGCAGGGGCGGGGGGTACTCTAGCACAGATACGCAGTATTTT
abundance: NA
v_gene: TRBV5-1
j_gene: TRBJ2-3
d_gene: TRBD2

CDR3aa: CASSGQDRRETQYF
CDR3nt: TGCGCCAGCAGCGGGCAAGACCGGAGGGAGACCCAGTACTTC
abundance: NA
v_gene: TRBV5-1
j_gene: TRBJ2-5
d_gene: NA

CDR3aa: CSVDRHSEQFF
CDR3nt: TGCAGCGTTGACAGGCATAGTGAGCAGTTCTTC
abundance: NA
v_gene: TRBV29-1
j_gene: TRBJ2-1
d_gene: NA

CDR3aa: CASSIPDRNNQPQHF
CDR3nt: TGTGCCAGTAGTATACCTGACAGGAACAATCAGCCCCAGCATTTT
abundance: NA
v_gene: TRBV19
j_gene: TRBJ1-5
d_gene: NA

CDR3aa: CASSGDRRNTEAFF
CDR3nt: TGTGCCAGCAGCGGTGACAGGAGGAACACTGAAGCTTTCTTT
abundance: once
v_gene: TRBV11-3
j_gene: TRBJ1-1
d_gene: NA

CDR3aa: CASSLRDSEAFF
CDR3nt: TGTGCCAGCAGCCTCCGGGACAGTGAAGCTTTCTTT
abundance: NA
v_gene: TRBV3-1/TRBV3-2
j_gene: TRBJ1-1
d_gene: TRBD1

CDR3aa: CASSPRSGAYEQYF
CDR3nt: TGTGCCAGCAGCCCCCGCAGCGGAGCCTACGAGCAGTACTTC
abundance: NA
v_gene: TRBV27
j_gene: TRBJ2-7
d_gene: NA

CDR3aa: CASSRMGQGMETQYF
CDR3nt: TGTGCCAGCAGCCGCATGGGACAGGGGATGGAGACCCAGTACTTC
abundance: NA
v_gene: TRBV13
j_gene: TRBJ2-5
d_gene: TRBD1

CDR3aa: CASRPSSGDLQETQYF
CDR3nt: TGTGCCAGTAGGCCTAGTAGCGGAGACCTCCAAGAGACCCAGTACTTC
abundance: NA
v_gene: TRBV19
j_gene: TRBJ2-5
d_gene: NA

CDR3aa: CAWTPGSQHYEQYF
CDR3nt: TGTGCCTGGACCCCCGGGAGCCAGCACTACGAGCAGTACTTC
abundance: NA
v_gene: TRBV30
j_gene: TRBJ2-7
d_gene: NA

CDR3aa: CATSIGGGARPQHF
CDR3nt: TGTGCCACCAGCATAGGAGGCGGAGCGCGGCCCCAGCATTTT
abundance: once
v_gene: TRBV15
j_gene: TRBJ1-5
d_gene: NA

CDR3aa: CASSLTASSGNTIYF
CDR3nt: TGTGCCAGCAGCTTGACAGCCAGCTCTGGAAACACCATATATTTT
abundance: NA
v_gene: TRBV7-6
j_gene: TRBJ1-3
d_gene: NA

CDR3aa: CATSDFGEGGSIQYF
CDR3nt: TGTGCCACCAGTGATTTTGGGGAGGGAGGAAGCATTCAGTACTTC
abundance: NA
v_gene: TRBV24-1
j_gene: TRBJ2-4
d_gene: TRBD2

CDR3aa: CATSRDGGEQYF
CDR3nt: TGTGCCACCAGCAGAGATGGGGGGGAGCAGTACTTC
abundance: NA
v_gene: TRBV15
j_gene: TRBJ2-7
d_gene: NA

CDR3aa: CASRGNTGELFF
CDR3nt: TGCGCCAGCCGGGGGAACACCGGGGAGCTGTTTTTT
abundance: NA
v_gene: TRBV10-2
j_gene: TRBJ2-2
d_gene: NA

CDR3aa: CASSLMGGGPVSGNTIYF
CDR3nt: TGTGCCAGCAGCCTTATGGGGGGAGGTCCCGTCTCTGGAAACACCATATATTTT
abundance: NA
v_gene: TRBV9
j_gene: TRBJ1-3
d_gene: NA

CDR3aa: CASSEPGVGRETQYF
CDR3nt: TGCGCCAGCAGCGAACCTGGCGTGGGGCGGGAGACCCAGTACTTC
abundance: NA
v_gene: TRBV5-1
j_gene: TRBJ2-5
d_gene: NA

CDR3aa: CASSLVSQGGNSPLHF
CDR3nt: TGTGCCAGCAGCTTAGTATCCCAGGGGGGTAATTCACCCCTCCACTTT
abundance: few
v_gene: TRBV7-9
j_gene: TRBJ1-6
d_gene: TRBD1

CDR3aa: CASSQPTSGGAETQYF
CDR3nt: TGTGCCAGCAGCCAACCGACTAGCGGGGGGGCGGAGACCCAGTACTTC
abundance: NA
v_gene: TRBV7-6
j_gene: TRBJ2-5
d_gene: TRBD2

CDR3aa: CASSLERISYNEQFF
CDR3nt: TGTGCCAGCAGTCTTGAGCGGATCTCCTACAATGAGCAGTTCTTC
abundance: once
v_gene: TRBV2
j_gene: TRBJ2-1
d_gene: NA

CDR3aa: CASSEGGAANEKLFF
CDR3nt: TGCGCCAGCAGTGAAGGGGGGGCAGCTAATGAAAAACTGTTTTTT
abundance: NA
v_gene: TRBV10-2
j_gene: TRBJ1-4
d_gene: NA

CDR3aa: CASSRQGGNQPQHF
CDR3nt: TGTGCCAGCAGCCGACAGGGCGGCAATCAGCCCCAGCATTTT
abundance: NA
v_gene: TRBV3-1/TRBV3-2
j_gene: TRBJ1-5
d_gene: TRBD1

CDR3aa: CATKTQDDEQFF
CDR3nt: TGTGCCACCAAAACACAGGACGATGAGCAGTTCTTC
abundance: once
v_gene: TRBV11-3
j_gene: TRBJ2-1
d_gene: NA

CDR3aa: CASSQETGTSGYTQYF
CDR3nt: TGTGCCAGCAGCCAGGAAACCGGGACTAGCGGGTATACGCAGTATTTT
abundance: NA
v_gene: TRBV3-1/TRBV3-2
j_gene: TRBJ2-3
d_gene: TRBD2

CDR3aa: CASSPTGGNTEAFF
CDR3nt: TGTGCCAGCAGCCCGACAGGGGGTAACACTGAAGCTTTCTTT
abundance: NA
v_gene: TRBV7-9
j_gene: TRBJ1-1
d_gene: TRBD1

CDR3aa: CASSLSSANTGELFF
CDR3nt: TGTGCCAGCAGCTTGTCTAGCGCGAACACCGGGGAGCTGTTTTTT
abundance: NA
v_gene: TRBV7-3
j_gene: TRBJ2-2
d_gene: NA

CDR3aa: CASSDTEILGNTIYF
CDR3nt: TGTGCCAGTAGTGACACAGAGATACTTGGAAACACCATATATTTT
abundance: NA
v_gene: TRBV19
j_gene: TRBJ1-3
d_gene: NA